The rows below give T cell receptor beta chains drawn from one sample of a study of identical twins. MiXCR, applied by TCRdb to the 5' RACE reads, yields one record per CDR3 protein. The repertoire consists of roughly 220,000 distinct CDR3 sequences, with approximately 7.1% occurring once and the leading ten covering less than 15%. These same data were also listed under a study on T cells expressing NK-cell markers.

The sequenced sample was CD8+ T cells sorted from blood. Receptors were obtained from a woman between 18 and 29 years old in good health. Both conserved end residues are part of each CDR3. D genes are given only for firm matches. Only part of the rows carry a size: once, few, many, or a class if the clone is expanded.

d_call	clone_size	j_call	v_call	cdr3_aa	cdr3_nt
-	few	TRBJ2-7	TRBV14	CASSQRFDEQYF	TGTGCCAGCAGCCAACGCTTCGACGAGCAGTACTTC
-	many	TRBJ1-1	TRBV10-2	CASSESWGGNTEAFF	TGCGCCAGCAGTGAGTCGTGGGGTGGAAACACTGAAGCTTTCTTT
-	many	TRBJ1-5	TRBV6-1	CASSETPLSNQPQHF	TGTGCCAGCAGTGAGACACCCTTGAGCAATCAGCCCCAGCATTTT
-	-	TRBJ2-2	TRBV19	CASSTYRGPGELFF	TGTGCCAGTAGTACGTACAGAGGTCCCGGGGAGCTGTTTTTT
TRBD2	many	TRBJ2-7	TRBV3-1	CASSQVRDGLAGTYEQYF	TGTGCCAGCAGCCAAGTAAGGGACGGACTAGCGGGAACCTACGAGCAGTACTTC
TRBD1	-	TRBJ1-1	TRBV6-5	CASSLTGERLAEAFF	TGTGCCAGCAGTTTAACAGGGGAGAGGTTGGCTGAAGCTTTCTTT
TRBD1	-	TRBJ1-3	TRBV2	CASRGDRGSGNTIYF	TGTGCCAGCAGGGGGGACAGGGGATCTGGAAACACCATATATTTT
TRBD1	many	TRBJ2-7	TRBV27	CASSLEDRGVDEQYF	TGTGCCAGCAGTTTAGAGGACAGGGGTGTGGACGAGCAGTACTTC
-	-	TRBJ2-1	TRBV19	CASSIGEWHEQFF	TGTGCCAGTAGTATAGGGGAGTGGCATGAGCAGTTCTTC
-	many	TRBJ2-2	TRBV5-6	CASSFGGPGELFF	TGTGCCAGCAGCTTCGGGGGACCCGGGGAGCTGTTTTTT